One sample yielded the 30 T cell receptor beta chains listed below, sequenced in a study of T cells in Graves' hyperthyroidism and ophthalmopathy. Amplification targeted TCR beta CDR3 regions from RNA transcripts. The TCR CDR3 was amplified in a first-round RT-PCR using the HTBI primer set. One entry per CDR3 protein results from TCRdb running MiXCR on the multiplex PCR reads. This sample has around 300,000 distinct CDR3 sequences, with 14% found just once. Source material: blood. These receptors all come from a woman aged 25-40 years with Graves' hyperthyroidism.

This clonotype showed up many times. DNA of the CDR3: TGTGCCAGCAGGGGGGTGACACTTGAAGCTTTCTTT. Translated, it gives CASRGVTLEAFF. The chain recombines TRBV28 with TRBJ1-1; TRBD1 might be the D (5 bases). There are 12 residues in the CDR3. V lost 6 bases to trimming and J lost 7 bases, with 12 bases between them. CDR1 MDHEN and CDR2 SYDVKM come from the germline V gene.

Ten or more counts support this clonotype. This chain uses TRBV11-2 with TRBJ1-2; D is unresolved. The V and J ends lost 3 bases and 6 bases respectively, with 17 bases between them. The CDR3 length is 15 residues. The germline CDR1 and CDR2 sequences are SGHAT and FQNNGV. CDR3 sequence reads: CASSLPPGRVHGYTF. Here the CDR3 DNA reads TGTGCCAGCAGCTTGCCCCCTGGAAGGGTGCATGGCTACACCTTC. Based on the CDR3 plus reference TRBV11-2 and TRBJ1-2, the full variable domain is EAGVAQSPRYKIIEKRQSVAFWCNPISGHATLYWYQQILGQGPKLLIQFQNNGVVDDSQLPKDRFSAERLKGVDSTLKIQPAKLEDSAVYLCASSLPPGRVHGYTFGSGTRLTVV.

CDR3 loop: CASSFGLLAGGKDTQYF. In DNA, the CDR3 is TGTGCCAGCAGTTTTGGGTTACTAGCGGGAGGAAAAGATACGCAGTATTTT. The V and J genes are TRBV12-3 or TRBV12-4 and TRBJ2-3, with 12 bases aligning to TRBD2. The CDR3 contains 17 residues. Trimming cost V 3 bases and J 5 bases; bases outside gene matches: 9.

This clonotype was picked up a small number of times. The rearrangement joins TRBV6-1 to TRBJ2-1; unclear D gene. Germline values: CDR1 MNHNS, CDR2 SASEGT. Trimming removed 6 bases at V and 0 bases at J, with 9 bases between. The length of the CDR3 is 14 residues. CDR3 region: CASSLESSYNEQFF. CDR3 nucleotide sequence: TGTGCCAGCAGCCTCGAGAGCTCCTACAATGAGCAGTTCTTC.

This clonotype was seen repeatedly, ten times or more. The chain carries TRBV9 and TRBJ2-7; a possible D gene is TRBD1 (7 bases). CDR1 is SGDLS and CDR2 is YYNGEE in the germline V gene. Trimming took off 0 bases at V and 2 bases at J, with 12 bases between the two ends. The length of the CDR3 is 15 residues. In DNA form, the CDR3 reads TGTGCCAGCAGCGTAGGGCAGGGGGGCACCTACGAGCAGTACTTC. This sequence encodes CASSVGQGGTYEQYF. The variable domain in full, with the rest retrieved from reference TRBV9 and TRBJ2-7, is DSGVTQTPKHLITATGQRVTLRCSPRSGDLSVYWYQQSLDQGLQFLIQYYNGEERAKGNILERFSAQQFPDLHSELNLSSLELGDSALYFCASSVGQGGTYEQYFGPGTRLTVT.

This clonotype was seen repeatedly, ten times or more. This chain uses TRBV10-3 with TRBJ2-3; 13 bases are a match to TRBD2. The CDR3 totals 15 residues. The V and J ends lost 6 bases and 2 bases, in that order; junction bases with no gene match: 2. The germline V gene has CDR1 ENHRY and CDR2 SYGVKD. The CDR3 region has the DNA TGTGCCATCAGAGGGACTAGCGGGGACACAGATACGCAGTATTTT. This encodes CAIRGTSGDTDTQYF.

This clonotype was recorded at least ten times. The V and J genes are TRBV7-8 and TRBJ2-1; the D is unclear. Trimming pared 2 bases from V and 5 bases from J, leaving 4 bases between. CDR1 and CDR2 from the germline V gene are SGHVS and FQNEAQ. The CDR3 has 12 residues. The DNA for the CDR3 is TGTGCCAGCAGCTTAACTGACAATGAGCAGTTCTTC. Translated: CASSLTDNEQFF.

The chain joins TRBV2 to TRBJ2-2; D unresolved. The V end was cut by 6 bases, the J end by 2 bases, with 16 bases between. This CDR3 contains 16 residues. The germline gives CDR1 SNHLY, CDR2 FYNNEI. DNA of the CDR3: TGTGCCAGCAGGTTTCCTTTCGGAGACAACACCGGGGAGCTGTTTTTT. Protein product: CASRFPFGDNTGELFF.

There are many counts of this clonotype. This chain connects TRBV19 to TRBJ2-3; D remains ambiguous. Trimming left V 9 bases short and J 2 bases short, with 15 bases between. Germline CDR1 LNHDA, CDR2 SQIVND (reference sequence). The CDR3 extends over 14 amino acids. The CDR3 DNA sequence: TGTGCCAGCAGCCCGGGTCCCTTCACAGATACGCAGTATTTT. Translating gives CASSPGPFTDTQYF.

This clonotype was seen ten or more times. The chain recombines TRBV28 with TRBJ2-7; 9 nucleotides match TRBD2. V shed 3 bases and J 2 bases; nucleotides not matched to a gene: 5. Germline CDR1 reads MDHEN; CDR2 reads SYDVKM. The CDR3 length is 15 residues. CDR3 in DNA: TGTGCCAGCAGTTTGGGCGGGGGGGTGCCCTACGAGCAGTACTTC. Its translation is CASSLGGGVPYEQYF.

This clonotype was counted a single time. A clone one base away is much larger, so this may be a read error. The chain links TRBV12-3 or TRBV12-4 to TRBJ2-2; no clear D. The CDR3 covers 12 residues. Trimming left V 2 bases short and J 6 bases short, with 4 bases between. DNA of the CDR3: TGTGCCAGCAGTTTAATGGCCGGGGAGCTGTTTTTT. Protein sequence: CASSLMAGELFF.

The chain is built from TRBV7-3 and TRBJ2-1; D remains unclear. The CDR3 runs to 13 residues. Per germline, CDR1 SGHTA and CDR2 FQGTGA. V shed 1 base and J shed 6 bases, with 7 bases lying between them. The CDR3 spells CASSLILGNEQFF. In nucleotides, the CDR3 is TGTGCCAGCAGCTTAATCTTAGGCAATGAGCAGTTCTTC.

This clonotype was seen at least ten times. CDR3 protein: CASSQSASGVPQQYF. DNA for the CDR3: TGTGCCAGCAGCCAATCCGCTAGCGGAGTCCCCCAGCAGTACTTC. The J gene is TRBJ2-7, the V gene TRBV3-1; 7 positions agree with TRBD2. V was pared by 2 bases and J by 8 bases, with 12 bases of the junction left unmatched. The CDR3 sequence is 15 residues long. From germline, CDR1 is LGHDT and CDR2 YNNKEL (reference sequence).

This clonotype was observed at least ten times. The chain has TRBV28 and TRBJ1-1; no definite D call. The CDR3 sequence is 13 residues long. The germline V gene has CDR1 MDHEN and CDR2 SYDVKM. V lost 3 bases and J lost 12, with 17 bases in between. Here the CDR3 reads CASSFAGGGWPFF. The CDR3 coding sequence is TGTGCCAGCAGTTTCGCGGGCGGCGGATGGCCTTTCTTT.

This clonotype was seen repeatedly, ten times or more. J is TRBJ2-1 and V is TRBV7-8, with D possibly TRBD2 on 6 matching bases. Trimming removed 5 bases at V and 6 bases at J, with 20 bases between. Germline V gene data show CDR1 as SGHVS and CDR2 as FQNEAQ. The CDR3 is 16 amino acids. This CDR3 reads CASSRRREIRANEQFF. The DNA of the CDR3 is TGTGCCAGCAGCAGGAGACGGGAGATTAGGGCCAATGAGCAGTTCTTC.

This clonotype was counted at least ten times. J is TRBJ2-4 and V is TRBV2, with a tentative D call TRBD1 (5 bases). Germline V CDR1 and CDR2: SNHLY, FYNNEI. The CDR3 is made up of 13 amino acids. V was trimmed by 2 bases and J by 9 bases, leaving 11 bases between them. CDR3 coding DNA: TGTGCCAGCAGTGAAACCCAGGGAACCATTCAGTACTTC. Protein: CASSETQGTIQYF.

This clonotype has at least ten counts. V usage is TRBV20-1 and J usage is TRBJ2-3, with 7 bases matching TRBD2. From germline, CDR1 is DFQATT and CDR2 SNEGSKA (reference sequence). The CDR3 totals 13 residues. The junction had 8 bases not matched to a gene; V was cut back by 6 bases and J by 5 bases. DNA for the CDR3: TGCAGTGCCACCGGACTAGTATTAGATACGCAGTATTTT. Its translation: CSATGLVLDTQYF.

This clonotype has ten or more counts. The genes are TRBV6-1 and TRBJ2-1; D might be TRBD1 or TRBD2, each matching 6 bases. Trimming took 11 bases from V and 12 from J, leaving 26 bases between them. CDR3 length equals 14 residues. Germline CDR1 and CDR2: MNHNS and SASEGT. CDR3 nucleotide sequence: TGTGCCCTAAGTGAGGAGGGGGGTCTTTGGGGGCAGTTCTTC. Translated: CALSEEGGLWGQFF.

This clonotype was seen at least ten times. This rearrangement joins TRBV28 to TRBJ2-2, with TRBD2 matching over 8 bases. Germline trimming cut 3 bases from V and 4 bases from J; bases unmatched to any gene: 13. There are 18 residues in the CDR3. Germline-derived CDR1 and CDR2 are MDHEN and SYDVKM. In nucleotides, the CDR3 is TGTGCCAGCAGTTTTGGGGGTCATAGGCTAGCGGGCACCGGGGAGCTGTTTTTT. This sequence encodes CASSFGGHRLAGTGELFF.

The V and J genes are TRBV7-9 and TRBJ1-2; D is unresolved. Germline CDR1 SEHNR, CDR2 FQNEAQ (reference sequence). V was shortened by 5 bases and J by 8 bases, with 24 bases between the two germline ends. There are 16 residues in the CDR3. The CDR3 sequence: CASSPGVSGEYGGYTF. The CDR3 DNA reads TGTGCCAGCAGCCCGGGCGTATCTGGGGAGTACGGAGGCTACACCTTC.

At least ten counts were recorded for this clonotype. V usage is TRBV25-1 and J usage is TRBJ2-1, with TRBD2 identical over 7 bases. Germline V gene data show CDR1 as MGHDK and CDR2 as SYGVNS. The CDR3 contains 16 residues. J lost 2 bases, V lost 0 bases, and 4 bases had no gene match. The CDR3 coding sequence is TGTGCCAGCAGTGAATACCAGGGACTACCCTACAATGAGCAGTTCTTC. Protein sequence: CASSEYQGLPYNEQFF.

The chain couples TRBV28 to TRBJ1-4; D is perhaps TRBD1 (5 bases). Trimming left V 6 bases short and J 3 bases short, with 11 bases between. The CDR3 totals 14 residues. Germline V lookup: CDR1 MDHEN, CDR2 SYDVKM. Here the CDR3 DNA reads TGTGCCAGCAGCCACAGGTTTTCTAATGAAAAACTGTTTTTT. This sequence encodes CASSHRFSNEKLFF.

Ten or more counts support this clonotype. The J gene is TRBJ2-1, the V gene TRBV7-9; perhaps TRBD2 as D (5 bases). The germline CDR1 and CDR2 sequences are SEHNR and FQNEAQ (reference sequence). This CDR3 is 15 amino acids long. Deletions cut 2 bases from V and 5 bases from J, with 13 bases between. The CDR3 sequence: CASSLRPGWDNEQFF. CDR3 DNA: TGTGCCAGCAGCTTACGTCCGGGGTGGGACAATGAGCAGTTCTTC.

This clonotype was detected a few times. V gene TRBV2 combines with J gene TRBJ1-1; unclear D gene. The V gene lost 3 bases and the J gene lost 5 bases, with 16 bases spanning the gap. CDR3 size: 15 residues. From germline, CDR1 is SNHLY and CDR2 FYNNEI. The CDR3 loop reads CASSEGLVVGTEAFF. As DNA, the CDR3 is TGTGCCAGCAGTGAGGGGTTAGTGGTAGGGACTGAAGCTTTCTTT.

CDR3 in amino acids: CASSQAPGLAANTGELFF. The DNA for the CDR3 is TGCGCCAGCAGCCAGGCCCCTGGACTAGCCGCGAACACCGGGGAGCTGTTTTTT. The chain is built from TRBV4-3 and TRBJ2-2; 8 positions match TRBD2. Germline V gene sequence: CDR1 LGHNA, CDR2 YSLEER. CDR3 length: 18 amino acids. Trimming removed 3 bases from V and 0 bases from J; junction bases left unmatched: 9.

There are a few counts of this clonotype. This chain links TRBV5-1 with TRBJ2-7; 11 bases are a match to TRBD1. With V trimmed by 4 bases and J by 2 bases, 5 bases remained unmatched. CDR3 length: 15 residues. The germline CDR1 and CDR2 sequences are SGHRS and YFSETQ. The CDR3 reads CASSQGTGGAYEQYF. The CDR3 DNA is TGCGCCAGCAGCCAAGGGACAGGGGGGGCCTACGAGCAGTACTTC.

This clonotype was found a few times. The rearrangement links TRBV30 to TRBJ2-3, with 12 bases fitting TRBD1. V dropped 4 bases and J dropped 5; count of bases not matched to a gene: 4. This CDR3 is built from 14 residues. Germline V gives CDR1 GTSNPN, CDR2 SVGIG (reference sequence). CDR3 sequence reads: CAWNRDRGQDTQYF. Written as DNA, the CDR3 is TGTGCCTGGAATCGGGACAGGGGGCAAGATACGCAGTATTTT.

This clonotype was counted a single time. The gene calls are TRBV9 and TRBJ1-2, with unresolved D. Trimming shortened V by 7 bases and J by 7 bases, and 14 bases separated the two germline ends. This CDR3 is built from 12 residues. The germline gives CDR1 SGDLS, CDR2 YYNGEE. The CDR3: CASYSGGSGYTF. The CDR3 coding sequence is TGTGCCAGCTACAGCGGAGGATCTGGCTACACCTTC.

The chain recombines TRBV7-6 with TRBJ2-2; 8 nucleotides agree with TRBD1. Germline values: CDR1 SGHVS, CDR2 FNYEAQ. Losses at the gene ends were 2 bases for V and 1 base for J; bases not matched to a gene: 6. CDR3 length equals 17 residues. The CDR3 DNA is TGTGCCAGCAGCTTACGGACGGGGACAGGGAACACCGGGGAGCTGTTTTTT. Translation gives CASSLRTGTGNTGELFF.

The chain links TRBV7-3 to TRBJ2-7; 7 nucleotides align to TRBD1. Trimming removed 8 bases from V and 2 bases from J; junction bases left unmatched: 9. The germline gives CDR1 SGHTA, CDR2 FQGTGA. The CDR3 is made up of 14 amino acids. CDR3 coding DNA: TGTGCCAGCCCCCTGACAGGGATAACCTACGAGCAGTACTTC. Its translation: CASPLTGITYEQYF.